These T cell receptor beta chains were read from a single sample in a study of lymphopenia after photon versus proton radiotherapy. Libraries were prepared by immunoSEQ multiplex PCR; TCRdb keeps only in-frame clonotypes and omits some of them. The table includes roughly 30,000 clones, about 81% detected once. This specimen consisted of peripheral blood, obtained from a patient treated with photon-based radiotherapy. All receptors derive from a man in his fifties or sixties with gastric cancer. Both conserved end residues are trimmed from each CDR3. The order of the fields is clone size, J gene, V gene, CDR3 protein. Only some rows state a clone size, as once, few, many or a class for expanded clones.

abundance: -
j_gene: TRBJ2-1
v_gene: TRBV7-2
CDR3aa: ASRQAGTGPYNEQF

abundance: -
j_gene: TRBJ2-3
v_gene: TRBV29-1
CDR3aa: SVSRGSTDTQY

abundance: few
j_gene: TRBJ2-1
v_gene: TRBV27
CDR3aa: ASRDPGGREQF

abundance: few
j_gene: TRBJ1-1
v_gene: TRBV6-5
CDR3aa: ASSYNPGPNTEAF

abundance: few
j_gene: TRBJ1-4
v_gene: TRBV18
CDR3aa: ASSSNEKLF

abundance: few
j_gene: TRBJ2-7
v_gene: TRBV27
CDR3aa: ASSLVQGKYEQY

abundance: once
j_gene: TRBJ2-3
v_gene: TRBV9
CDR3aa: ASSALLADTQY

abundance: -
j_gene: TRBJ1-1
v_gene: TRBV2
CDR3aa: ASSERSGALAF

abundance: -
j_gene: TRBJ1-5
v_gene: TRBV6-1
CDR3aa: ASSEEGMGSNQPQH

abundance: -
j_gene: TRBJ1-1
v_gene: TRBV5-5
CDR3aa: ASTWDSGLRRAF

abundance: -
j_gene: TRBJ2-3
v_gene: TRBV6-5
CDR3aa: ASSGARSTDTQY

abundance: -
j_gene: TRBJ2-3
v_gene: TRBV19
CDR3aa: ASSIGTGQGTDTQY

abundance: -
j_gene: TRBJ1-1
v_gene: TRBV6-5
CDR3aa: ATLKRGTEAF

abundance: -
j_gene: TRBJ1-4
v_gene: TRBV4-3
CDR3aa: ASSQDIGAPNEKLF

abundance: -
j_gene: TRBJ1-6
v_gene: TRBV10-3
CDR3aa: AISEATGSSYNSPLH

abundance: -
j_gene: TRBJ2-1
v_gene: TRBV10-3
CDR3aa: AISDRQDYEQF

abundance: -
j_gene: TRBJ2-7
v_gene: TRBV5-5
CDR3aa: ASSLAVYEQY

abundance: -
j_gene: TRBJ2-2
v_gene: TRBV11-2
CDR3aa: ASRSDRNTGELF

abundance: -
j_gene: TRBJ2-1
v_gene: TRBV19
CDR3aa: ASRGVRVEQF

abundance: -
j_gene: TRBJ1-2
v_gene: TRBV4-1
CDR3aa: ASSQDSDSYRFGYT

abundance: -
j_gene: TRBJ1-3
v_gene: TRBV5-1
CDR3aa: ASSSGTASGNTIY

abundance: -
j_gene: TRBJ1-1
v_gene: TRBV6-6
CDR3aa: ASSYTGHRNTEAF

abundance: -
j_gene: TRBJ2-3
v_gene: TRBV2
CDR3aa: ASSEPFTDTQY

abundance: -
j_gene: TRBJ2-1
v_gene: TRBV6-5
CDR3aa: ASSYRGSYNEQF

abundance: -
j_gene: TRBJ1-1
v_gene: TRBV5-1
CDR3aa: ASSLGQTLNTEAF

abundance: -
j_gene: TRBJ1-5
v_gene: TRBV6-1
CDR3aa: ASSGTDRIRSNQPQH

abundance: -
j_gene: TRBJ2-5
v_gene: TRBV10-3
CDR3aa: AISVGAVQETQY

abundance: -
j_gene: TRBJ2-2
v_gene: TRBV7-9
CDR3aa: ASSFSGLAGKFGELF

abundance: -
j_gene: TRBJ1-4
v_gene: TRBV6-1
CDR3aa: ASRDGEKLF

abundance: -
j_gene: TRBJ2-7
v_gene: TRBV2
CDR3aa: ASFLALSYEQY

abundance: -
j_gene: TRBJ1-6
v_gene: TRBV28
CDR3aa: ASSLRRGSYNSPLH

abundance: -
j_gene: TRBJ1-5
v_gene: TRBV18
CDR3aa: ASSPRPGRGSEQPQH

abundance: -
j_gene: TRBJ1-2
v_gene: TRBV4-1
CDR3aa: ASSQDWAGSIIYGYT

abundance: -
j_gene: TRBJ2-1
v_gene: TRBV27
CDR3aa: ASKGEQF

abundance: -
j_gene: TRBJ1-6
v_gene: TRBV4-1
CDR3aa: ASSQLGYLGSPLH

abundance: -
j_gene: TRBJ1-5
v_gene: TRBV5-8
CDR3aa: ASSLEGRNNQPQH

abundance: -
j_gene: TRBJ2-5
v_gene: TRBV5-1
CDR3aa: ASSAGLTQETQY

abundance: -
j_gene: TRBJ2-2
v_gene: TRBV6-1
CDR3aa: ASTGIPTGELF

abundance: once
j_gene: TRBJ1-6
v_gene: TRBV11-2
CDR3aa: ASSLVAISSYNSPLH

abundance: -
j_gene: TRBJ1-5
v_gene: TRBV27
CDR3aa: ASSITLNRDSVFGGNQPQH

abundance: once
j_gene: TRBJ2-5
v_gene: TRBV7-2
CDR3aa: ASSREPSSWGHQETQY

abundance: -
j_gene: TRBJ2-2
v_gene: TRBV5-6
CDR3aa: ASSLVAGGNTGELF

abundance: once
j_gene: TRBJ1-4
v_gene: TRBV19
CDR3aa: ASSDVGVGNEKLF

abundance: -
j_gene: TRBJ2-3
v_gene: TRBV14
CDR3aa: ASSQMIAGVTDTQY

abundance: -
j_gene: TRBJ2-3
v_gene: TRBV13
CDR3aa: ASSLDPGLAGGLLTDTQY

abundance: -
j_gene: TRBJ1-1
v_gene: TRBV11-1
CDR3aa: ASSFWTGRETEAF

abundance: once
j_gene: TRBJ2-5
v_gene: TRBV2
CDR3aa: AGSGGARETQY

abundance: few
j_gene: TRBJ1-5
v_gene: TRBV19
CDR3aa: ASRGPTSNQPQH

abundance: -
j_gene: TRBJ1-1
v_gene: TRBV30
CDR3aa: AWSRAITEAF